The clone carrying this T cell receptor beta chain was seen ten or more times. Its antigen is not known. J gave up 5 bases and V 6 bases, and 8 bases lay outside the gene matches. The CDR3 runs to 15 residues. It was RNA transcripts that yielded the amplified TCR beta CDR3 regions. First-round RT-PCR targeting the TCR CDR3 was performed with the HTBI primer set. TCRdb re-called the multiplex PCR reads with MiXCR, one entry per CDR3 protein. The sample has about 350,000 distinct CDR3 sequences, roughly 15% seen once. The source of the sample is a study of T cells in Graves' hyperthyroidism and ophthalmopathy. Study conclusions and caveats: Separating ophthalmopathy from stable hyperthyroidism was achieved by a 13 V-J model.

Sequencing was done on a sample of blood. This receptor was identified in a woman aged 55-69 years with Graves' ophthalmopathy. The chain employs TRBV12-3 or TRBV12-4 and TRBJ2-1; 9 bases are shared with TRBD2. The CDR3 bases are TGTGCCAGCAGCTTGTGGCGGGAGGGGAACAATGAGCAGTTCTTC. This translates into CASSLWREGNNEQFF.